The table lists the clone carrying this T cell receptor beta chain with many counts. Preparation of the TCRbeta library involved a method that used unique molecular identifiers. TCRdb recomputed calls from the PCR reads with MiXCR, one row per CDR3 protein. The table includes some 300,000 distinct CDR3 sequences, about a tenth detected once. This CDR3 region has 15 residues. The V gene's germline CDR1 is SGHKS and CDR2 YYEKEE (reference sequence). The trim removed 5 bases at V and 9 bases at J, leaving 6 bases unmatched. The sample belongs to a study of T-cell reconstitution after alpha-beta-depleted transplantation in children.

The sequence was collected from a human donor who donated a stem cell graft to a child with acute lymphoblastic leukemia. The gene calls are TRBV5-5 and TRBJ2-2; 14 bases fit TRBD2. Sequenced material: PBMCs from the stem cell graft donor, taken from the stem cell graft. CDR3 loop: CASRRGLAGDWELFF. The CDR3 nucleotides read TGTGCCAGCAGGAGGGGACTAGCGGGAGACTGGGAGCTGTTTTTT.